The present T cell receptor beta chain was sequenced within a study of T cells in Graves' hyperthyroidism and ophthalmopathy. Using RNA transcripts as the source, TCR beta CDR3 regions were amplified. HTBI primers were employed in a first-round RT-PCR of the TCR CDR3. In TCRdb, the multiplex PCR reads were re-called with MiXCR into one record per CDR3 protein. The sample holds hundreds of thousands of distinct CDR3 sequences, about a sixth seen once. The V and J ends lost 0 bases and 6 bases, in that order; junction bases with no gene match: 10. The CDR3 consists of 16 residues. From germline, CDR1 is SGHTA and CDR2 FQGNSA. In this sample, this clonotype turned up many times.

The rearrangement uses TRBV7-2 and TRBJ1-2; 7 bases line up with TRBD1. Material: blood. The receptor's source is a woman in her thirties or forties with Graves' ophthalmopathy. This CDR3 is CASSLAGGQRADGYTF. CDR3 coding DNA: TGTGCCAGCAGCTTAGCTGGGGGACAGAGAGCGGATGGCTACACCTTC.